The clone carrying this TCR beta chain was recorded a few times. TCRdb re-analysed the 5' RACE reads in MiXCR, keeping a single row per CDR3 protein. Among 45,000 to 60,000 distinct CDR3 sequences, roughly 22% were seen once, and the ten largest hold more than 3%. Naive CD4+ T cells were purified with Tregs depleted by CD25. The CDR3 is 15 residues long. V was shortened by 4 bases and J by 3 bases, with 16 bases between the two germline ends. From germline, CDR1 is SGHTA and CDR2 FQGNSA. Sequenced sample: tumor-infiltrating naive CD4+ T cells sorted from the breast tumor. This sample's subset: naive CD4+ T cells, CD4+CD45RA+CD25-. The V gene is TRBV7-2, the J gene TRBJ2-7; D might be TRBD1 (5 bases). This clonotype was obtained from a female donor with breast cancer. The CDR3 spells CASSSPGQAFYEQYF. The CDR3 DNA reads TGTGCCAGCAGCTCGCCCGGACAAGCTTTCTACGAGCAGTACTTC.